This TCR beta chain is drawn from a study of cytomegalovirus exposure and HLA in healthy donors. CDR1 and CDR2 (germline): MDHEN, SYDVKM. The CDR3 sequence is 14 residues long. Losses at the gene ends were 6 bases for V and 5 bases for J; bases not matched to a gene: 4. Clones were sequenced by immunoSEQ multiplex PCR, and TCRdb holds only the in-frame ones, with some missing. The sample comprises some 320,000 clones, about nine tenths of which are singletons, and approximately 1.1% rests with the top ten. Material: PBMCs. This clonotype was obtained from a woman in her 30s in good health and CMV-seropositive. The chain combines TRBV28 with TRBJ1-5, with 10 bases that match TRBD1. DNA for the CDR3: TGTGCCAGCAGGGGGGACAGGGGTTATCAGCCCCAGCATTTT. Encoded protein: CASRGDRGYQPQHF.